One sample yielded the 27 T cell receptor beta chains listed below, sequenced in a study of T cells in women clearing cervical HPV infection. The method was immunoSEQ multiplex PCR; TCRdb's version includes in-frame clones alone and lacks a portion of them. The sample includes 30,000 to 50,000 clones. Material for sequencing was blood buffy coat. The origin of the receptors is a woman aged 18-70 years with a cervical HPV16 infection that either progressed to CIN3+ or cleared (not recorded which).

Worth noting for this clone: Read data end 3 residues before the CDR3 end; the end is taken from the germline J gene. The chain recombines TRBV30 with TRBJ1-4, with a weak D call TRBD1 (6 bases). Germline lookup yields CDR1 GTSNPN and CDR2 SVGIG (reference sequence). The CDR3 is 13 residues long. Trimming took 8 bases from V and 3 from J, leaving 13 bases between them. CDR3 bases read: TGTGCCGCAGGACAGAAGGCTAATGAAAAA. Its translation: CAAGQKANEK. The full CDR3 protein reads CAAGQKANEKLFF. Using reference TRBV30 and TRBJ1-4 for the parts outside the CDR3, the full variable domain is SQTIHQWPATLVQPVGSPLSLECTVEGTSNPNLYWYRQAAGRGLQLLFYSVGIGQISSEVPQNLSASRPQDRQFILSSKKLLLSDSGFYLCAAGQKANEKLFFGSGTQLSVL.

Of note for this clone: The read falls 3 residues short of the CDR3 end, and the missing part is taken from the germline J gene. V usage is TRBV5-1 and J usage is TRBJ1-5; TRBD1 is a possible D gene (6 bases). The length of the CDR3 is 14 residues. Germline V gene data show CDR1 as SGHRS and CDR2 as YFSETQ. Trimming removed 1 base at V and 2 bases at J, with 7 bases between. CDR3 residues: CASSLSGGNQPQHF. The covered CDR3 bases are TGCGCCAGCAGCTTGTCAGGGGGCAATCAGCCC.

Note on this clone: The read finishes 3 residues shy of the CDR3 end, and the germline J gene is used to complete it. The chain has TRBV12-3 or TRBV12-4 and TRBJ2-7; D uncertain. Trimming left V 0 bases short and J 4 bases short, with 10 bases between. The CDR3 sequence is 14 residues long. CDR3 DNA (partial): TGTGCCAGCAGTTTAGCTTCCGGAGCGTACGAG. It is translated as CASSLASGAYE. The full-length CDR3 reads as CASSLASGAYEQYF.

A remark on this clone: The CDR3 extends 3 residues past the end of the read, so its final part is completed from the germline J gene. This chain joins TRBV29-1 and TRBJ1-5; 7 nucleotides align to TRBD1. Unmatched junction bases numbered 8, after V lost 7 bases and J lost 5 bases. CDR1 is SQVTM and CDR2 is ANQGSEA in the germline V gene. The CDR3 is 13 amino acids. The sequenced part of the CDR3 DNA is TGCAGCGCCCGACAGGGTCTGGATCAGCCC. Amino acid sequence: CSARQGLDQP. The whole CDR3 sequence is CSARQGLDQPQHF.

Comments on this clone: The CDR3 end lies 3 residues beyond the end of the read and is filled in from the germline J gene. This rearrangement joins TRBV29-1 to TRBJ1-1; D unclear. CDR3 length equals 12 residues. CDR1 is SQVTM and CDR2 is ANQGSEA in the germline V gene. The ends were cut back, 4 bases at V and 1 base at J, with 7 bases in the middle. Incomplete CDR3 DNA: TGCAGCGTTGTTCGGGGGAACACTGAA. It translates to CSVVRGNTE. The full CDR3 protein is CSVVRGNTEAFF. Complete variable domain (other parts from reference TRBV29-1 and TRBJ1-1): SAVISQKPSRDICQRGTSLTIQCQVDSQVTMMFWYRQQPGQSLTLIATANQGSEATYESGFVIDKFPISRPNLTFSTLTVSNMSPEDSSIYLCSVVRGNTEAFFGQGTRLTVV.

In the case of this clone: The read halts 3 residues ahead of the CDR3 end, with the missing end drawn from the germline J gene. The V call is TRBV6-4, the J call TRBJ1-1; TRBD1 might be the D (6 bases). The CDR3 sequence is 13 residues long. Per the germline V gene, CDR1 is MRHNA and CDR2 is SNTAGT. V dropped 3 bases and J dropped 1 base, with 6 bases sitting between them. The CDR3 loop reads CASSEGANTEAFF. CDR3 bases read: TGTGCCAGCAGTGAGGGGGCGAACACTGAA.

On this clone: The CDR3 end is not reached by the read, which stops 3 residues before it; the germline J gene fills it in. The chain uses TRBV5-1 and TRBJ1-1; the match to TRBD1 covers 8 bases. Germline CDR1 SGHRS, CDR2 YFSETQ. Trimming at V came to 4 bases and at J to 1 base, leaving 18 bases not matched to a gene. The CDR3 covers 19 residues. The sequenced part of the CDR3 DNA is TGCGCCAGCAGCCGGAATGAGCGAACAGGGGGACTATCGAACACTGAA. This sequence encodes CASSRNERTGGLSNTE. The complete CDR3 sequence is CASSRNERTGGLSNTEAFF.

Regarding this clone: The read stops 3 residues short of the end of the CDR3; the missing end is completed from the germline J gene. The chain employs TRBV14 and TRBJ2-7; D is perhaps TRBD1 (6 bases). Trimming left V 4 bases short and J 4 bases short, with 17 bases between. CDR1 and CDR2 (germline): SGHDN, FVKESK. CDR3 length equals 15 residues. The sequenced part of the CDR3 DNA is TGTGCCAGCAGCCCAACAGGGCTCCCTTTTTACGAG. Its translation: CASSPTGLPFYE. The full CDR3 protein is CASSPTGLPFYEQYF.

As for this clone: The read finishes 3 residues shy of the CDR3 end, and the germline J gene is used to complete it. The chain uses TRBV11-1 and TRBJ2-7; TRBD1 matches 8 bases. Germline lookup yields CDR1 SGHAT and CDR2 FQDESV (reference sequence). J gave up 0 bases and V 6 bases, and 7 bases lay outside the gene matches. This CDR3 comprises 15 residues. This chain's CDR3 is CASRAGQGSSYEQYF. The CDR3 DNA, read in part, is TGTGCCAGCAGAGCCGGACAGGGAAGCTCCTACGAG.

Note on this clone: The sequenced fragment ends 3 residues before the CDR3 boundary, so the rest is inferred from the germline J gene. The chain recombines TRBV7-3 with TRBJ2-2; TRBD1 matches at 10 bases. Germline V gives CDR1 SGHTA, CDR2 FQGTGA. The ends lost 4 bases at V and 2 bases at J; junction bases unmatched: 4. The CDR3 runs to 16 residues. CDR3 bases read: TGTGCCAGCAGCTATCGGACAGGGGGAAACACCGGGGAG. Translated: CASSYRTGGNTGE. The whole CDR3 sequence reads CASSYRTGGNTGELFF.

Turning to this clone: The read ends 3 residues shy of where the CDR3 ends; the end is completed using the germline J gene. This chain links TRBV19 with TRBJ1-2; no clear D. This CDR3 is built from 13 residues. The V end was cut by 1 base, the J end by 1 base, with 4 bases between. Germline V gene lookup returns CDR1 LNHDA and CDR2 SQIVND (reference sequence). The CDR3 region is CASSIAVNYGYTF. The DNA read from the CDR3 is TGTGCCAGTAGTATAGCCGTTAACTATGGC.

Details on this clone: The observed sequence ends 3 residues before the CDR3 terminus, with the missing tail filled in from the germline J gene. This chain connects TRBV7-9 to TRBJ2-3; 8 positions match TRBD1. The V and J ends lost 5 bases and 5 bases, in that order; junction bases with no gene match: 6. CDR3 length: 14 amino acids. Germline V gene data show CDR1 as SEHNR and CDR2 as FQNEAQ (reference sequence). The CDR3 protein is CASSAWTGRDTQYF. CDR3 DNA, as far as it was read: TGTGCCAGCAGCGCCTGGACAGGGCGAGATACG.

Concerning this clone: The read falls 3 residues short of the CDR3 end, and the missing part is taken from the germline J gene. The chain joins TRBV10-3 to TRBJ2-1, with TRBD2 matching over 7 bases. V lost 10 bases and J lost 4; bases outside the gene matches: 10. The CDR3 is 14 residues long. The V gene's germline CDR1 is ENHRY and CDR2 SYGVKD. The CDR3 is CATASTGGYNEQFF. Partial CDR3 DNA: TGTGCCACCGCTTCCACGGGGGGTTACAATGAG.

In the case of this clone: The read comes to an end 3 residues before the CDR3 does, leaving the germline J gene to fill in the end. This chain uses TRBV7-3 with TRBJ2-3; D gene ambiguous. This CDR3 has 14 amino acids. Per germline, CDR1 SGHTA and CDR2 FQGTGA. V shed 1 base and J shed 1 base, with 6 bases lying between them. CDR3 region: CASSLNRGTDTQYF. CDR3 bases read: TGTGCCAGCAGCTTAAACAGAGGCACAGATACG.

Here the CDR3 reads CSDRTGDGYTF. The sequenced CDR3 bases are TGCAGCGATAGGACAGGGGATGGC. This rearrangement joins TRBV29-1 to TRBJ1-2, with 9 bases that match TRBD1. The CDR3 goes on 3 residues after the read ends, and that part is filled in from the germline J gene. From germline, CDR1 is SQVTM and CDR2 ANQGSEA. The V segment lost 7 bases and the J segment 6 bases; nucleotides outside the gene matches: 3. This CDR3 contains 11 residues.

Comment on this clone: The sequence runs out 3 residues before the end of the CDR3; the remainder is reconstructed from the germline J gene. The gene calls are TRBV2 and TRBJ1-1; 8 bases are a match to TRBD1. V lost 6 bases to trimming and J lost 6 bases; unmatched junction nucleotides: 6. The CDR3 has 13 residues. Germline loops: CDR1 SNHLY, CDR2 FYNNEI. The CDR3 is CASRGTGSSEAFF. CDR3 DNA, as far as it was read: TGTGCCAGCAGGGGGACAGGTTCCTCTGAA.

Worth noting for this clone: The read terminates 3 residues ahead of where the CDR3 ends, so the germline J gene completes it. The chain has TRBV7-6 and TRBJ1-5, with unresolved D. The CDR3 loop spans 13 amino acids. CDR1 is SGHVS and CDR2 is FNYEAQ in the germline V gene. V gave up 3 bases and J gave up 6 bases, with 9 bases separating them. The CDR3 reads CASSLQESQPQHF. The CDR3 DNA, read in part, is TGTGCCAGCAGCTTGCAGGAAAGTCAGCCC.

The sequenced CDR3 bases are TGTGCCAGCAGCTCAGTGGGCGCGAAGAAGGAGACC. Translating it yields CASSSVGAKKET. The entire CDR3 sequence reads CASSSVGAKKETQYF. The V and J genes are TRBV7-3 and TRBJ2-5; no clear D. The read stops 3 residues short of the end of the CDR3; the missing end is completed from the germline J gene. CDR3 size: 15 residues. The germline V gene encodes CDR1 SGHTA and CDR2 FQGTGA. V was pared by 4 bases and J by 5 bases, with 17 bases between.

Details on this clone: The read finishes 3 residues shy of the CDR3 end, and the germline J gene is used to complete it. J is TRBJ2-7 and V is TRBV18, with D unclear. The CDR3 extends over 12 amino acids. Germline V gives CDR1 KGHSH, CDR2 LQKENI. The germline V and J ends were trimmed by 5 bases and 3 bases, with 8 bases remaining between them. CDR3 region: CASSTQLYEQYF. Partial CDR3 DNA: TGTGCCAGCTCAACGCAACTCTACGAG.

Worth noting for this clone: The read comes to an end 3 residues before the CDR3 does, leaving the germline J gene to fill in the end. This chain uses TRBV20-1 with TRBJ2-6; D might be TRBD2 (6 bases). From germline, CDR1 is DFQATT and CDR2 SNEGSKA (reference sequence). CDR3 length: 16 amino acids. V lost 3 bases and J lost 1, with 13 bases in between. The part of the CDR3 DNA that was read is TGCAGTGCTAGGCGCGGGGTTGATTCTGGGGCCAACGTC. As protein: CSARRGVDSGANV. The full CDR3 is CSARRGVDSGANVLTF.

To note about this clone: Read sequence stops 3 residues before the CDR3 end, and the germline J gene provides the missing end. The genes are TRBV20-1 and TRBJ2-1, with 9 bases aligning to TRBD1. Germline-derived CDR1 and CDR2 are DFQATT and SNEGSKA (reference sequence). The CDR3 runs to 14 residues. Unmatched junction bases numbered 7, after V lost 3 bases and J lost 7 bases. CDR3 bases read: TGCAGTGCTAGCCACAGGGGGCTGGGGAATGAG. It encodes CSASHRGLGNE. The CDR3 reads in full as CSASHRGLGNEQFF.

On this clone: The missing CDR3 end, 3 residues past where the read stops, is filled in from the germline J gene. The chain is built from TRBV18 and TRBJ2-5; 7 nucleotides line up with TRBD1. This CDR3 region has 15 residues. The V gene end was trimmed by 2 bases and the J gene end by 3 bases; junction bases not matched to a gene: 6. Per the germline V gene, CDR1 is KGHSH and CDR2 is LQKENI. The CDR3 sequence: CASSPFEGAKETQYF. CDR3 bases read: TGTGCCAGCTCACCATTCGAGGGGGCTAAAGAGACC. Drawing the rest from reference TRBV18 and TRBJ2-5, the complete variable domain is NAGVMQNPRHLVRRRGQEARLRCSPMKGHSHVYWYRQLPEEGLKFMVYLQKENIIDESGMPKERFSAEFPKEGPSILRIQQVVRGDSAAYFCASSPFEGAKETQYFGPGTRLLVL.

The CDR3 loop is CASSWTGGHQPQHF. CDR3 DNA (partial): TGTGCCAGTAGTTGGACAGGGGGACATCAGCCC. This chain joins TRBV19 and TRBJ1-5; 10 bases agree with TRBD1. The CDR3 goes on 3 residues after the read ends, and that part is filled in from the germline J gene. Looked up from germline, CDR1 is LNHDA and CDR2 is SQIVND (reference sequence). Trimming took 5 bases from V and 5 from J; bases not matched to a gene: 3. This CDR3 has 14 residues.

Remarks on this clone: With the read ending 3 residues before the CDR3 end, the germline J gene is used to fill in that end. The V call is TRBV19, the J call TRBJ2-1; D might be TRBD1 (5 bases). The ends were cut back, 7 bases at V and 7 bases at J, with 29 bases in the middle. Germline V gene data show CDR1 as LNHDA and CDR2 as SQIVND (reference sequence). The CDR3 is 18 residues long. CDR3 DNA, as far as it was read: TGTGCCAGTAAGGCAGGGAAGGGGCGTGGGGCATTCGGAAATGAG. Protein product: CASKAGKGRGAFGNE. The CDR3 as a whole reads CASKAGKGRGAFGNEQFF.

Of note for this clone: The read gets to within 3 residues of the CDR3 end, and the germline J gene fills in the rest. This chain joins TRBV20-1 and TRBJ2-7; TRBD1 aligns across 8 bases. The CDR3 has 13 residues. The V segment lost 7 bases and the J segment 3 bases; nucleotides outside the gene matches: 8. The V gene's germline CDR1 is DFQATT and CDR2 SNEGSKA (reference sequence). CDR3 region: CSGRGREDYEQYF. The covered CDR3 bases are TGCAGTGGCAGGGGGCGGGAAGACTACGAG.

Of note for this clone: Sequencing ends 3 residues short of the CDR3 end; the germline J gene provides the rest. The chain uses TRBV27 and TRBJ2-3; tentative D call: TRBD1 (6 bases). This CDR3 comprises 16 residues. In germline, CDR1 is MNHEY, CDR2 SMNVEV (reference sequence). Trimming took 6 bases from V and 0 from J, leaving 16 bases between them. The covered CDR3 bases are TGTGCCAGCAGCCTGGCAGGGGCCTCTAGCACAGATACG. Its translation: CASSLAGASSTDT. The full CDR3 protein is CASSLAGASSTDTQYF.

In regard to this clone: The CDR3 end is not reached by the read, which stops 3 residues before it; the germline J gene fills it in. Additional DNA sequences in this sample encode the identical CDR3. This rearrangement joins TRBV19 to TRBJ2-7, with TRBD1 matching over 10 bases. CDR1 and CDR2 from the germline V gene are LNHDA and SQIVND (reference sequence). V gave up 6 bases and J gave up 5 bases; unmatched junction bases: 13. The CDR3 loop spans 16 amino acids. CDR3 loop: CASSILTGQGGHEQYF. Incomplete CDR3 DNA: TGTGCCAGTAGCATATTGACAGGACAGGGGGGCCACGAG.